This T cell receptor beta chain stems from a study of blood T cell repertoires in COVID-19. Looking at the study overall: Samples of COVID-19 (acute and convalescent) were obtained from the United States, Italy and Spain.

Authors' processing steps: Scientists estimated how many nucleated cells there were by amplifying reference gene primers. Data came from immunoSEQ multiplex PCR; TCRdb stores just in-frame clones and leaves some out. The D gene and trimming were derived from the DNA, and the V and J assignments and clone size from that table. The sample records 250,000 to 350,000 clones, around 89% being singletons. V was trimmed by 4 bases and J by 2 bases, leaving 7 bases between them. Germline CDR1 reads SGDLS; CDR2 reads YYNGEE. The CDR3 spans 13 residues. Adults between about 18 and 89 years of age took part from 24 US areas. Grouping used clinical history reported by participants in a survey and questionnaire.

The rearrangement uses TRBV9 and TRBJ2-1; D unresolved. The sequence was collected from a woman aged 18-30 years with acute COVID-19. The sequenced sample was PBMCs or T cells enriched from blood (not recorded which). CDR3 sequence (DNA): TGTGCCAGCAGCCCAACTACCTACAATGAGCAGTTCTTC. Protein: CASSPTTYNEQFF. The whole variable domain, filled in from reference TRBV9 and TRBJ2-1, reads DSGVTQTPKHLITATGQRVTLRCSPRSGDLSVYWYQQSLDQGLQFLIQYYNGEERAKGNILERFSAQQFPDLHSELNLSSLELGDSALYFCASSPTTYNEQFFGPGTRLTVL.